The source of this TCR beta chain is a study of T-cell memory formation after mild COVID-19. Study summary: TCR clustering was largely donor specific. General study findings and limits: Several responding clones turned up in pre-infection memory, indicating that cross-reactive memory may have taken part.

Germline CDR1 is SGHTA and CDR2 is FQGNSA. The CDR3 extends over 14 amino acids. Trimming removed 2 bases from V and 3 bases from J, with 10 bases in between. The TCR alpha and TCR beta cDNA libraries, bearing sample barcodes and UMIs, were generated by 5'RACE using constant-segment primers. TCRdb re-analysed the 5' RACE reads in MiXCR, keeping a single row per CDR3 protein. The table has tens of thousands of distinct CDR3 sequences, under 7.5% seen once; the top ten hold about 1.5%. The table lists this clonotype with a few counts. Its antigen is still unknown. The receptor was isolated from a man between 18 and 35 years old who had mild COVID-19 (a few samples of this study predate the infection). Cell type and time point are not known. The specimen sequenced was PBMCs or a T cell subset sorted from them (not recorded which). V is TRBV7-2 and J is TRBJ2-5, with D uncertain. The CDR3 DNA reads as TGTGCCAGCAGCTTACGTGTAAGCGAAGAGACCCAGTACTTC. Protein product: CASSLRVSEETQYF.